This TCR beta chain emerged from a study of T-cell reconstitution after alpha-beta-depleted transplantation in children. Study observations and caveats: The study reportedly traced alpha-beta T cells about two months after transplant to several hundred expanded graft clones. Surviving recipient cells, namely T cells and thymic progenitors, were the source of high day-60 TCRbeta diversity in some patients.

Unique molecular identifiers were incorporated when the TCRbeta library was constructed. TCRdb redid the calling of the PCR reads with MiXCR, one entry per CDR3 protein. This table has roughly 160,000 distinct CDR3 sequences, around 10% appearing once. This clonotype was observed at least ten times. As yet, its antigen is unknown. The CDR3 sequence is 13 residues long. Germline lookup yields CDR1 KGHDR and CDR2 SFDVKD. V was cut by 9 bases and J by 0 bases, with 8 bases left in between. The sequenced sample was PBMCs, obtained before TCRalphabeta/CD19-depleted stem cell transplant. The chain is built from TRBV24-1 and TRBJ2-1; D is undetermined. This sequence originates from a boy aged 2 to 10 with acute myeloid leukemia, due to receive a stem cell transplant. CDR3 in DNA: TGTGCCACCCAGGAGAGCTCCTACAATGAGCAGTTCTTC. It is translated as CATQESSYNEQFF.